The clone carrying this T cell receptor beta chain was seen ten or more times. Its specificity is not known. These data come from a study of T-cell reconstitution after alpha-beta-depleted transplantation in children. A library of TCRbeta sequences, prepared with unique molecular identifiers, was generated. One entry per CDR3 protein results from TCRdb running MiXCR on the PCR reads. Of about 200,000 distinct CDR3 sequences in the sample, about 7% were seen once. The CDR3 contains 13 residues. Trimming removed 6 bases at V and 6 bases at J, with 14 bases between. Germline loops: CDR1 MNHEY, CDR2 SVGAGI. Study-level findings and limits: After transplant, at about two months, alpha-beta T cells were reportedly derived from several hundred expanded graft clones.

V usage is TRBV6-5 and J usage is TRBJ1-1; maybe TRBD1 (5 bases). The specimen was PBMCs, collected before TCRalphabeta/CD19-depleted stem cell transplant. This TCR derives from a boy between 2 and 15 years old with acute lymphoblastic leukemia, due to receive a stem cell transplant. CDR3 sequence reads: CASSQVRGPEAFF. The DNA of the CDR3 is TGTGCCAGCAGCCAGGTTCGGGGACCTGAAGCTTTCTTT.